This TCR beta chain is drawn from a study of T-cell reconstitution after alpha-beta-depleted transplantation in children. Overall study findings and caveats: Several hundred graft clones that had expanded were reportedly the source of alpha-beta T cells about two months after transplant. Day-60 TCRbeta diversity that was high in some patients was derived from surviving recipient T cells and thymic progenitors.

The V gene lost 6 bases and the J gene lost 10 bases, with 22 bases spanning the gap. The CDR3 is made up of 15 amino acids. As regards this clonotype: The antigen is undetermined.

As it was prepared, the TCRbeta library received unique molecular identifiers. TCRdb independently ran MiXCR on the PCR reads; one entry per CDR3 protein. Here the sample spans 800,000 to 1,000,000 distinct CDR3 sequences, about 30% being singletons. The sequence derives from a boy under two years old who had a stem cell transplant for SCID, so the T cells may come from the graft donor. The specimen was PBMCs, mostly from graft donor cells, collected 360 days after TCRalphabeta/CD19-depleted stem cell transplant. The V call is TRBV12-3 or TRBV12-4, the J call TRBJ2-1; the D gene is possibly TRBD2 (5 bases). CDR3 protein: CASSPDNKAGGEQFF. CDR3 nucleotides: TGTGCCAGCAGCCCTGACAATAAGGCGGGTGGAGAGCAGTTCTTC.